A single sample gave rise to the 30 T cell receptor beta chains below, sequenced in a study of CD4 T cells in relation to SARS-CoV-2 and coronaviruses. Before the COVID-19 pandemic, during about 2010-2019, CD4+ T cells were taken from unexposed donors. The protocol was immunoSEQ multiplex PCR, while the TCRdb copy is restricted to in-frame clones and leaves out a portion. This sample has some 65,000 clones, with approximately 87% found just once. Material for sequencing was memory CD4+ T cells from PBMCs. The receptors come from a human donor in good health.

The rearrangement uses TRBV5-6 and TRBJ1-2; D is possibly TRBD1 (5 bases). The CDR3 sequence is 15 residues long. The germline CDR1 and CDR2 sequences are SGHDT and YYEEEE. V was trimmed by 3 bases and J by 5 bases, leaving 17 bases between them. The CDR3 is CASSYKGTGAYGYTF. The CDR3 DNA reads TGTGCCAGCAGCTATAAAGGGACCGGGGCTTATGGCTACACCTTC. Supplemented by reference TRBV5-6 and TRBJ1-2, the full variable domain reads DAGVTQSPTHLIKTRGQQVTLRCSPKSGHDTVSWYQQALGQGPQFIFQYYEEEERQRGNFPDRFSGHQFPNYSSELNVNALLLGDSALYLCASSYKGTGAYGYTFGSGTRLTVV.

As concerns this clone: Other DNA sequences in this specimen translate into the identical CDR3. The chain recombines TRBV5-1 with TRBJ2-7, with D perhaps TRBD2 (6 bases). Germline values: CDR1 SGHRS, CDR2 YFSETQ. The length of the CDR3 is 15 residues. Trimming pared 0 bases from V and 0 bases from J, leaving 10 bases between. The CDR3 DNA reads TGCGCCAGCAGCTTGGTTGGAGGGGCCTCCTACGAGCAGTACTTC. As protein: CASSLVGGASYEQYF.

The chain uses TRBV7-2 and TRBJ2-3, with TRBD1 matching over 8 bases. CDR3 size: 15 residues. Germline V gives CDR1 SGHTA, CDR2 FQGNSA. Trimming at V came to 5 bases and at J to 3 bases, leaving 7 bases not matched to a gene. CDR3 region: CASSLDRARTDTQYF. CDR3 sequence (DNA): TGTGCCAGCAGCCTGGACAGGGCACGGACAGATACGCAGTATTTT.

The rearrangement links TRBV7-2 to TRBJ2-7, with D unresolved. The V gene's germline CDR1 is SGHTA and CDR2 FQGNSA. Trimming removed 7 bases from V and 1 base from J, with 17 bases in between. CDR3 length: 15 amino acids. The CDR3 coding sequence is TGTGCCAGCACCTCCGATGTCCTACATTCCTACGAGCAGTACTTC. Protein product: CASTSDVLHSYEQYF.

The J gene is TRBJ2-7, the V gene TRBV27; TRBD2 matches at 11 bases. The germline gives CDR1 MNHEY, CDR2 SMNVEV (reference sequence). Trimming cost V 6 bases and J 5 bases; bases outside gene matches: 6. CDR3 length: 14 amino acids. CDR3 bases: TGTGCCAGCAGGCAACTAGCGGGGGCGGACGAGCAGTACTTC. Its translation is CASRQLAGADEQYF.

J is TRBJ1-2 and V is TRBV3-1 (or the pseudogene TRBV3-2); D is undetermined. V lost 2 bases and J 8 bases, leaving 12 bases between the germline ends. The V gene's germline CDR1 is LGHDT and CDR2 YNNKEL (reference sequence). The CDR3 spans 13 residues. Here the CDR3 reads CASSQSSQRGYTF. The CDR3 DNA reads TGTGCCAGCAGCCAATCTTCACAAAGGGGCTACACCTTC.

The chain links TRBV18 to TRBJ2-1, with D unclear. Trimming took off 6 bases at V and 12 bases at J, with 21 bases between the two ends. The CDR3 runs to 14 residues. Germline V CDR1 and CDR2: KGHSH, LQKENI. The CDR3 sequence is CASSLGSVGSWQFF. CDR3 DNA: TGTGCCAGCTCTCTTGGTAGTGTTGGAAGTTGGCAGTTCTTC.

This clone was seen just once. The chain combines TRBV5-1 with TRBJ1-2; 8 positions match TRBD1. The junction had 5 bases not matched to a gene; V was cut back by 2 bases and J by 2 bases. Germline assignment: CDR1 SGHRS and CDR2 YFSETQ. This CDR3 region has 15 residues. The CDR3 sequence: CASSFADRANYGYTF. CDR3 DNA: TGCGCCAGCAGCTTCGCGGACAGGGCGAACTATGGCTACACCTTC.

This rearrangement joins TRBV9 to TRBJ2-4; D remains ambiguous. This CDR3 is 8 amino acids long. Germline V gene sequence: CDR1 SGDLS, CDR2 YYNGEE. The V end lost 10 bases, the J end lost 8 bases, and 4 bases lay between the germline ends. This CDR3 reads CAGDIQYF. Here the CDR3 DNA reads TGTGCCGGGGACATTCAGTACTTC.

The chain carries TRBV3-1 (or the pseudogene TRBV3-2) and TRBJ2-7; no clear D. The CDR3 loop spans 13 amino acids. V shed 1 base and J shed 0 bases, with 4 bases lying between them. In germline, CDR1 is LGHDT, CDR2 YNNKEL (reference sequence). CDR3 in DNA: TGTGCCAGCAGCCAAGGAAGCTCCTACGAGCAGTACTTC. Translating it yields CASSQGSSYEQYF.

The chain uses TRBV6-5 and TRBJ1-5; D unclear. Trimming shortened V by 4 bases and J by 1 base, and 2 bases separated the two germline ends. Germline V gives CDR1 MNHEY, CDR2 SVGAGI. This CDR3 is built from 12 residues. The CDR3 region has the DNA TGTGCCAGCAGTTTGAGCAATCAGCCCCAGCATTTT. Translation gives CASSLSNQPQHF.

The J gene is TRBJ1-2, the V gene TRBV24-1; D remains ambiguous. CDR1 is KGHDR, CDR2 SFDVKD, per germline. The CDR3 has 12 residues. Between the trimmed V and J ends, which lost 11 bases and 4 bases, there was a span of 13 bases. The CDR3 nucleotides are TGTGCCATCGGACTTTGGCGCTATGGCTACACCTTC. Protein sequence: CAIGLWRYGYTF.

V usage is TRBV5-1 and J usage is TRBJ2-7; D is possibly TRBD1 or TRBD2 (6 bases each). This CDR3 is 16 amino acids long. CDR1 and CDR2 from the germline V gene are SGHRS and YFSETQ. The ends were cut back, 0 bases at V and 6 bases at J, with 19 bases in the middle. CDR3 bases: TGCGCCAGCAGCTTGGTCTTTTGGGGGGCTGGCGGCGAGCAGTACTTC. This encodes CASSLVFWGAGGEQYF.

V and J are TRBV11-2 and TRBJ1-6, with a weak D call TRBD1 (6 bases). Germline V gene sequence: CDR1 SGHAT, CDR2 FQNNGV. CDR3 length: 13 amino acids. Trimming removed 6 bases from V and 14 bases from J, with 17 bases in between. The CDR3 spells CASRTNRVTTLHF. CDR3 nucleotides: TGTGCCAGCAGAACTAACAGGGTTACAACCCTCCACTTT.

V usage is TRBV7-2 and J usage is TRBJ2-3; a possible D gene is TRBD2 (6 bases). This CDR3 comprises 12 residues. The germline V and J ends were trimmed by 4 bases and 5 bases, with 7 bases remaining between them. Germline V gene data show CDR1 as SGHTA and CDR2 as FQGNSA. DNA for the CDR3: TGTGCCAGCAGCTGGCGGGAAGATACGCAGTATTTT. Amino acid sequence: CASSWREDTQYF.

V is TRBV7-7 and J is TRBJ2-5, with a possible D match to TRBD2 (5 bases). V was cut by 6 bases and J by 1 base, with 15 bases left in between. CDR1 is SSHAT, CDR2 FNYEAQ, per germline (reference sequence). CDR3 length equals 15 residues. This CDR3 reads CASSSSYGGQETQYF. In DNA form, the CDR3 reads TGTGCCAGCAGTTCATCATATGGAGGCCAAGAGACCCAGTACTTC. Full variable domain (rest looked up from reference TRBV7-7 and TRBJ2-5): GAGVSQSPRYKVTKRGQDVTLRCDPISSHATLYWYQQALGQGPEFLTYFNYEAQPDKSGLPSDRFSAERPEGSISTLTIQRTEQRDSAMYRCASSSSYGGQETQYFGPGTRLLVL.

The rearrangement joins TRBV11-2 to TRBJ1-6; possibly TRBD1 for D (5 bases). The germline CDR1 and CDR2 sequences are SGHAT and FQNNGV. The CDR3 has 14 residues. V was cut by 1 base and J by 9 bases, with 10 bases left in between. The CDR3 coding sequence is TGTGCCAGCAGCTTAGCAGGGTTCGGTTCACCCCTCCACTTT. Translated, it gives CASSLAGFGSPLHF.

The V and J genes are TRBV6-6 and TRBJ2-7; weak D call: TRBD2 (7 bases). In germline, CDR1 is MNHNY, CDR2 SVGAGI (reference sequence). The CDR3 sequence is 15 residues long. The V end was cut by 6 bases, the J end by 7 bases, with 22 bases between. The CDR3 DNA reads TGTGCCAGCAGGGAGGGAGGGGCAGGGAGGGGGGAGCAGTACTTC. As protein: CASREGGAGRGEQYF.

The V call is TRBV6-5, the J call TRBJ2-3; no definite D call. V gave up 6 bases and J gave up 4 bases, with 17 bases separating them. This CDR3 is 15 amino acids long. CDR1 is MNHEY, CDR2 SVGAGI, per germline. CDR3 sequence: CASRKQGSVPDTQYF. CDR3 nucleotide sequence: TGTGCCAGCAGGAAACAAGGCTCGGTGCCAGATACGCAGTATTTT.

This rearrangement joins TRBV28 to TRBJ1-1; TRBD1 matches 10 bases. Germline-derived CDR1 and CDR2 are MDHEN and SYDVKM. This CDR3 comprises 15 residues. Trimming at V came to 5 bases and at J to 7 bases, leaving 10 bases not matched to a gene. CDR3 sequence reads: CASSGKTGGLIEAFF. The DNA of the CDR3 is TGTGCCAGCAGTGGGAAGACAGGGGGCTTGATTGAAGCTTTCTTT. The variable domain in full, with the rest retrieved from reference TRBV28 and TRBJ1-1, is DVKVTQSSRYLVKRTGEKVFLECVQDMDHENMFWYRQDPGLGLRLIYFSYDVKMKEKGDIPEGYSVSREKKERFSLILESASTNQTSMYLCASSGKTGGLIEAFFGQGTRLTVV.

This clone occurred once. The chain recombines TRBV14 with TRBJ2-2; D gene uncertain. With 2 bases removed from V and 1 base from J, the gap between germline ends came to 5 bases. CDR3 size: 14 residues. Per the germline V gene, CDR1 is SGHDN and CDR2 is FVKESK. The CDR3 loop reads CASSQLWNTGELFF. Here the CDR3 DNA reads TGTGCCAGCAGCCAATTATGGAACACCGGGGAGCTGTTTTTT. Filled out from reference TRBV14 and TRBJ2-2, the complete variable domain reads EAGVTQFPSHSVIEKGQTVTLRCDPISGHDNLYWYRRVMGKEIKFLLHFVKESKQDESGMPNNRFLAERTGGTYSTLKVQPAELEDSGVYFCASSQLWNTGELFFGEGSRLTVL.

V gene TRBV4-3 combines with J gene TRBJ2-5; possible D gene TRBD2, 5 bases. This CDR3 contains 15 residues. CDR1 and CDR2 from the germline V gene are LGHNA and YSLEER. V gave up 4 bases and J gave up 4 bases, with 16 bases separating them. The CDR3 sequence: CASSPHEGLGETQYF. Written as DNA, the CDR3 is TGCGCCAGCAGCCCCCACGAGGGCCTGGGAGAGACCCAGTACTTC.

V gene TRBV3-1 (or the pseudogene TRBV3-2) combines with J gene TRBJ2-7; 10 nucleotides align to TRBD2. CDR1 LGHDT and CDR2 YNNKEL come from the germline V gene (reference sequence). The V gene end was trimmed by 1 base and the J gene end by 5 bases; junction bases not matched to a gene: 5. There are 15 residues in the CDR3. The CDR3 nucleotides read TGTGCCAGCAGCCAAGGGCTAGCGGGAGTCAACGAGCAGTACTTC. Translating gives CASSQGLAGVNEQYF.

The chain uses TRBV28 and TRBJ1-2, with D possibly matching TRBD1 (5 bases). The CDR3 is 12 amino acids. Trimming stripped 7 bases from V and 6 bases from J, with 12 bases between. Per the germline V gene, CDR1 is MDHEN and CDR2 is SYDVKM. CDR3 protein: CASTGTRNGYTF. The CDR3 DNA reads TGTGCCAGCACGGGGACGCGCAATGGCTACACCTTC.

In its sample, this clone was seen a few times. The same CDR3 arises from other DNA sequences in this sample as well. The rearrangement uses TRBV5-1 and TRBJ2-1; 8 nucleotides agree with TRBD2. The CDR3 is 15 residues long. Per germline, CDR1 SGHRS and CDR2 YFSETQ. V lost 0 bases to trimming and J lost 3 bases; unmatched junction nucleotides: 2. The DNA of the CDR3 is TGCGCCAGCAGCTTGGAGGCGGGAGGCTACAATGAGCAGTTCTTC. The encoded protein is CASSLEAGGYNEQFF.

The chain joins TRBV4-3 to TRBJ2-5, with D unresolved. CDR1 is LGHNA, CDR2 YSLEER, per germline. The CDR3 is made up of 14 amino acids. V was shortened by 3 bases and J by 1 base, with 9 bases between the two germline ends. The CDR3 here is CASSQNQVQETQYF. The CDR3 DNA follows: TGCGCCAGCAGCCAGAACCAAGTCCAAGAGACCCAGTACTTC.

The V gene is TRBV6-5, the J gene TRBJ1-5; D possibly corresponds to TRBD1 (5 bases). The CDR3 has 12 amino acids. The germline V gene has CDR1 MNHEY and CDR2 SVGAGI. V dropped 6 bases and J dropped 6 bases, with 9 bases sitting between them. The CDR3 DNA reads TGTGCCAGCAGCCAGGGTACTCAGCCCCAGCATTTT. It encodes CASSQGTQPQHF.

The chain uses TRBV19 and TRBJ2-3; TRBD2 matches 7 bases. V gave up 5 bases and J gave up 5 bases; unmatched junction bases: 4. This CDR3 has 13 residues. CDR1 is LNHDA, CDR2 SQIVND, per germline (reference sequence). The CDR3 DNA reads as TGTGCCAGTAGTGCCGGGACTAAAGATACGCAGTATTTT. It codes for CASSAGTKDTQYF.

The genes are TRBV5-1 and TRBJ1-1; TRBD1 aligns across 8 bases. This CDR3 contains 16 residues. J was trimmed by 4 bases and V by 0 bases; bases with no gene match: 8. CDR1 is SGHRS and CDR2 is YFSETQ in the germline V gene. Here the CDR3 DNA reads TGCGCCAGCAGCTTGGCGGCAGGGGGCGTTGGCACTGAAGCTTTCTTT. Amino acid sequence: CASSLAAGGVGTEAFF.

The chain combines TRBV28 with TRBJ1-6; D uncertain. V shed 6 bases and J shed 0 bases, with 15 bases lying between them. Germline lookup yields CDR1 MDHEN and CDR2 SYDVKM. The CDR3 contains 17 residues. The CDR3 here is CASRTWTTSSYNSPLHF. CDR3 sequence (DNA): TGTGCCAGCAGGACATGGACGACGAGCTCCTATAATTCACCCCTCCACTTT.